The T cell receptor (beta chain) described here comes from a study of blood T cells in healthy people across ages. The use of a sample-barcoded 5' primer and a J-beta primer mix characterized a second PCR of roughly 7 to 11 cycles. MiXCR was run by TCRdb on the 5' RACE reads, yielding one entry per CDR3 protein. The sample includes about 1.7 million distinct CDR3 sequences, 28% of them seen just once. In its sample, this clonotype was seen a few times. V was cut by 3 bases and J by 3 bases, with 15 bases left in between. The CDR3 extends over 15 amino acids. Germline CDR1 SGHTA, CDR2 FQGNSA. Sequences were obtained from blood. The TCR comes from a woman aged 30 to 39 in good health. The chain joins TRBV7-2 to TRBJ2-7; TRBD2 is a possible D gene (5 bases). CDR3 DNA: TGTGCCAGCAGCTTCTACCCCTTTGAGGGCTACGAGCAGTACTTC. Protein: CASSFYPFEGYEQYF. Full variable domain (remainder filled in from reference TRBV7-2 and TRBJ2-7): GAGVSQSPSNKVTEKGKDVELRCDPISGHTALYWYRQSLGQGLEFLIYFQGNSAPDKSGLPSDRFSAERTGGSVSTLTIQRTQQEDSAVYLCASSFYPFEGYEQYFGPGTRLTVT.